The clone carrying this T cell receptor beta chain occurred a few times. The sample is drawn from a study of T cells after yellow fever vaccination. Points from the study as a whole: Shared CD4/CD8 clonotypes were a small share, likely from convergent recombination.

TCR cDNA was made by 5'RACE template switching, adding a universal primer site and UMIs. MiXCR was run by TCRdb on the 5' RACE reads, yielding one entry per CDR3 protein. The top ten hold approximately 23% of the sample, which has about 85,000 distinct CDR3 sequences, about 14% seen once. Germline assignment: CDR1 SEHNR and CDR2 FQNEAQ (reference sequence). V was cut by 5 bases and J by 2 bases, with 18 bases left in between. The CDR3 spans 16 residues. Here the sequenced sample was CD8+ T cells not binding an NS4B(214-222) dextramer, sorted from PBMCs, taken 21 days after the first yellow fever vaccination. This clonotype originated in a man aged 18 to 29 who received the YFV17D yellow fever vaccine. The chain is built from TRBV7-9 and TRBJ2-5, with D perhaps TRBD1 or TRBD2 (5 bases each). The chain's CDR3 is CASSNLQEERQETQYF. In DNA form, the CDR3 reads TGTGCCAGCAGCAACTTACAGGAGGAAAGGCAAGAGACCCAGTACTTC.